The clone carrying this T cell receptor (beta chain) was recorded a few times. The V gene lost 1 base and the J gene lost 8 bases, with 10 bases spanning the gap. CDR3 size: 13 residues. Germline values: CDR1 SGHDT, CDR2 YYEEEE. This sample is drawn from a study of immune evolution from preneoplasia to lung adenocarcinoma. The method was immunoSEQ multiplex PCR; TCRdb's version includes in-frame clones alone and lacks a portion of them. The table has 5,000 to 6,000 clones, around 81% seen once. The clonotype originates from a person aged 45 to 69 with lung adenocarcinoma. V usage is TRBV5-6 and J usage is TRBJ1-5; D ambiguous. Sequencing was done on a sample of FFPE normal lung tissue adjacent to the tumor. CDR3 sequence: CASSLRSGEPQHF. In DNA, the CDR3 is TGTGCCAGCAGCTTGCGGTCCGGGGAGCCCCAGCATTTT.